Included here is one T cell receptor (beta chain) sequence, with context. This clone appeared a few times. Its antigen specificity is not known. Base quality data are lacking; no much larger clone is found one base away. The entry originates in a study of cytomegalovirus exposure and HLA in healthy donors (dated by TCRdb to about 2017). Background on the whole study: An earlier analysis of some 600 of the donors reported about 280 Gb of sequence data and around 120 million unique TCR beta sequences obtained from around 190 million T cells. Around 320 gigabases of sequencing data and around 87 million unique TCR sequences were included in an early release covering 550 to 800 HLA-typed donors. Donor age, sex, ethnicity and CMV serostatus were compiled together with the repertoire data. Among 300 to 500 genotyped donors of the cohort, an average of approximately 220,000 unique TCR beta nucleotide sequences was sequenced per donor, of which about 19% were non-productive. A later analysis re-analyzed previously published TCR beta repertoires from about 600 donors and added high-resolution HLA genotyping to study TCR occurrence patterns. Rather than drawing on any new phenotypic data, the later analysis identified candidate immune exposures from TCR beta sequences and the way those sequences occurred across donors. To decide whether each TCR beta V gene segment behaved as functional or pseudogenic, an earlier analysis of some 600 of the donors relied on high-throughput TCR beta sequencing. Both class I and class II loci were covered by HLA typing, at four-digit resolution. All discovery cohort repertoires had been generated on a single sequencing platform. To predict cytomegalovirus infection status, the study brought together high-throughput TCR immunosequencing, statistical association of individual TCRs with disease status, and machine learning. The number of donors typed differed by locus, with roughly 620-630 for A, B, C, DRB1 and DQB1, roughly 520 for DQA1, 600 to 610 for DPA1, and around 450 for DPB1. Genome-wide SNP genotypes for about 60% of the roughly 670 donors were used in a later genetic analysis, which treated that subset as a discovery cohort. A separate validation cohort of 90 to 150 different subjects was used in addition to the roughly 620-subject first cohort. The study used immunosequencing to profile the T cell repertoires of more than 650 subjects and linked those repertoires to cytomegalovirus serostatus. The study aimed to test whether signatures of past pathogen exposure could be identified by cataloging public T cell receptors. Of the roughly 410 genotyped donors, less than 90% were placed in the genetic ancestry cluster associated with self-reported Caucasian donors. Roughly five DR-DQ haplotypes were handled as single units for association and clustering because linkage in the cohort was strong. Study-wide findings and limitations: The sequencing pipeline was judged likely to have produced a cluster of highly shared sequence variants as a technical artifact. According to the authors, the approach could potentially be generalized to other disease states and immunological phenotypes. According to a later analysis, most CMV-associated TCR beta chains appeared to be HLA-restricted, and the HLA associations seemed to be driven largely by CMV exposure. Because counts were too low, roughly 18 rarely observed V segments, including chromosome 9 orphons, were left out of the earlier analysis of approximately 580 of the donors. Because HLA typing was unavailable for some donors at each locus, only the typed subset was used in association tests. Strong co-occurrence of HLA alleles, especially DR and DQ, made assigning TCR associations to individual alleles difficult. Only TCR beta chains were sequenced in this cohort, and the absence of alpha or paired-chain data limited detectable features. A further reported finding was that TCR beta sequences accurately predicted the HLA-A and HLA-B alleles for most subjects in the first cohort. According to a later genetic analysis, donors in an Asian-associated ancestry cluster had fewer N-insertions in productive TCRs than the approximately 700-donor mean. A later analysis associated 15,000 to 20,000 TCR beta sequences with specific HLA alleles at a false discovery rate of 0.05. Most TCR sequences were seen in very few donors, while some public TCRs were found in many individuals. In vitro tests confirmed that a few of the cytomegalovirus-associated TCR beta chains recognize cytomegalovirus antigens. Cytomegalovirus status was reported to be diagnosed by the classifier with high specificity and sensitivity in both the original and validation cohorts. An earlier analysis of 450 to 750 of the donors showed that most TCR beta V segments appeared in productive rearrangements either about 90% or about 30% of the time, which broadly matched IMGT annotations. A later genetic analysis associated a missense DCLRE1C variant with V-gene and J-gene trimming of TCR beta chains, and an independent cohort replicated the association. The study listed 150 to 200 TCR beta chains as associated with cytomegalovirus. The only immune exposure information available for the cohort was CMV serostatus. Compared with equally common non-associated chains, HLA-associated TCR beta chains in a later analysis were more clonally expanded and had lower generation probabilities. Sequencing depth was assumed to be roughly uniform across donors in the presence/absence analyses, though that assumption may not hold. Correlated functional status among segregating V segments might be attributable to linkage disequilibrium, but an unknown experimental factor could not be ruled out. The 87-base-pair reads could not distinguish some IMGT-functional V segments, including TRBV6-2 and TRBV6-3, so those segments were excluded. A later analysis reported that several top co-occurrence clusters appeared linked to parvovirus B19, influenza, CMV and Epstein-Barr virus. According to a later analysis, TCR association rates differed among HLA loci, with DRB1 alleles showing the most associated TCRs and HLA-C alleles showing the fewest.

The cohort was made up of roughly 670 healthy bone marrow donors. All cohort members were sampled while nominally healthy, although unrecorded immune exposures were likely present. The donor was CMV seronegative and was included in the group of a few hundred seronegative cohort members. A peripheral blood sample was provided by each donor, and peripheral blood mononuclear cells were used for TCR beta sequencing. The Qiagen DNeasy Blood Extraction Kit was used to extract genomic DNA from the blood cell samples. The junction shows trimming of 5 bases on V and 1 base on J, and the gene matches do not reach 4 bases of it. From the germline V gene, CDR1 is MNHNS and CDR2 is SASEGT. From its cysteine to its phenylalanine, the CDR3 spans 14 amino acids. The kept DNA is CDR3 alone, 42 bases in frame from the first base. Library method: the immunoSEQ multiplex PCR assay. A mixture of 60 forward primers for TCR Vbeta segments and 13 reverse primers for TCR Jbeta segments was used in the multiplex PCR. The CDR3 region of rearranged TCR beta genes was amplified from genomic DNA by a multiplex PCR assay. The Illumina HiSeq System was used to sequence the amplified TCR beta libraries as 87-base-pair reads. The authors' pipeline ran thus. Across the 700 or so repertoires, a later analysis counted tens of millions of unique TCR beta chains, approximately 10 million of which were shared by at least two donors. Raw reads were error-corrected and collapsed into unique sequences by a nearest-neighbor algorithm in which closely related sequences were merged to remove PCR and sequencing errors. Alignment of CDR3 sequences to IMGT reference sequences was used to assign V, D and J gene segments. For a sequence to be retained, at least a six-nucleotide match to both a V gene segment and a J gene segment was required. Rearrangements were called productive when the CDR3 lacked stop codons and stayed in frame with V and J; all others were non-productive. CDR3 was defined according to IMGT convention as the region running from the second conserved V-encoded cysteine to the conserved J-encoded phenylalanine. Sequences without an unambiguous match to a single V gene segment were excluded from the earlier analysis of about 640 of the donors. An earlier analysis of a few hundred of the donors called V segments functional above 56.7% productive rearrangements and segregating when the between-donor standard deviation exceeded 5%. A statistical classification framework was developed to diagnose cytomegalovirus status using the catalog of TCR beta chain sequences. A later analysis assigned V and J genes by comparing TCR nucleotide sequences with IMGT/GENE-DB human TR gene sequences. The TCRdist pipeline was used in a later analysis to assign CDR3 sequences and most-parsimonious VDJ recombination scenarios. In a later analysis, each TCR beta chain was defined by its CDR3 amino acid sequence together with its V-gene family, and reads lacking a unique V-gene family were excluded. In a later analysis, approximately 590 highly shared, low-generation-probability nucleotide sequences were removed to address suspected cross-contamination and a sequencing artifact. A later analysis calculated a clonal expansion index for each public chain from normalized within-repertoire ranks of inferred template counts. A later analysis computed generation probabilities with a VDJ recombination model fitted to out-of-frame rearrangements, and checked the results against IGoR. Hypergeometric tests were used in a later analysis to score TCR-TCR, TCR-HLA and TCR-CMV co-occurrence, with a repertoire-size bias correction applied to the TCR pairs. In a later analysis, false discovery rates were estimated by permuting HLA or CMV assignments 20 times. A later analysis grouped co-occurring TCRs with DBSCAN, adding TCRdist sequence similarity when clustering within HLA-allele-positive subsets. Co-occurrence clustering excluded repertoires with fewer than 30,000 or more than 120,000 public chains, plus five with anomalous nucleotide sharing. What TCRdb holds here is the immuneACCESS table cut down to in-frame rearrangements. Part of the clones is not present; checked against another copy, under half of the missing clones reflect an unresolved V gene, and the others are unexplained. From that table come the V and J calls and clone size; the DNA was used to work out D and trimming. This sample holds some 95,000 clones; 80% were observed only once. In total, the top ten clones hold less than 9.5% of the sample.

This sequence was found in a man aged 25 to 40 in good health and CMV-seronegative. The chain is encoded by TRBV6-1 joined to TRBJ1-1; TRBD1 fits 7 bases in the junction. The sequencing input was PBMCs. The CDR3 region reads CASSLWDRNTEAFF. In nucleotide form, the sequence is TGTGCCAGCAGTCTATGGGACAGGAACACTGAAGCTTTCTTT.